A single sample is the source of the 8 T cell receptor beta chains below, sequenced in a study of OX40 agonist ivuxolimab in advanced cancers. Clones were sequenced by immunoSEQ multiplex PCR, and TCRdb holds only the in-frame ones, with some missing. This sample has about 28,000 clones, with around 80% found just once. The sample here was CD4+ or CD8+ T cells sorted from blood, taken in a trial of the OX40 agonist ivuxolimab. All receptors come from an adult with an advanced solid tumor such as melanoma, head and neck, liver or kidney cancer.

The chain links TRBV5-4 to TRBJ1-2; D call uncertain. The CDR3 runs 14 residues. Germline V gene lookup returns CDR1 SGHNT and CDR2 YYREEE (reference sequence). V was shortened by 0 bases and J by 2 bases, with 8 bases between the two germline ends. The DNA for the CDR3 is TGTGCCAGCAGCTTGGGGACGCAAAACTATGGCTACACCTTC. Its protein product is CASSLGTQNYGYTF.

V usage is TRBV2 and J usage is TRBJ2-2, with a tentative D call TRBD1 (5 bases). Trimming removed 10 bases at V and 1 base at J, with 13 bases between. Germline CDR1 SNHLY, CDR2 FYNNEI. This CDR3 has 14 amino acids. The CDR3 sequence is CAKEQGKNTGELFF. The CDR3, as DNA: TGTGCCAAAGAGCAGGGAAAGAACACCGGGGAGCTGTTTTTT.

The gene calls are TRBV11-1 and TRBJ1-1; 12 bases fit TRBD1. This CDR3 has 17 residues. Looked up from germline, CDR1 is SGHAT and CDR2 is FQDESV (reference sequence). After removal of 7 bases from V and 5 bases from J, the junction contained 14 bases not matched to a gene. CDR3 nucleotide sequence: TGTGCCAGCACCTACACCCGGGACAGGGGGCTGGGAACTGAAGCTTTCTTT. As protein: CASTYTRDRGLGTEAFF.

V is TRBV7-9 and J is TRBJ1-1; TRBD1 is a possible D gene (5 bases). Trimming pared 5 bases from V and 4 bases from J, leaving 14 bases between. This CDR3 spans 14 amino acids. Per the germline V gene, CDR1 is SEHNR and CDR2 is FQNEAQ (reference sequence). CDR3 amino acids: CASSVVQGSTEAFF. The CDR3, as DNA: TGTGCCAGCAGCGTAGTTCAGGGTTCCACTGAAGCTTTCTTT.

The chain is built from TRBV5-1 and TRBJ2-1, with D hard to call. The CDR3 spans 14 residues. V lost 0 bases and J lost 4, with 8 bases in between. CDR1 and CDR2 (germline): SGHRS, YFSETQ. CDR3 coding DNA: TGCGCCAGCAGCTTGGGACCTGTATACAATGAGCAGTTCTTC. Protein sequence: CASSLGPVYNEQFF.

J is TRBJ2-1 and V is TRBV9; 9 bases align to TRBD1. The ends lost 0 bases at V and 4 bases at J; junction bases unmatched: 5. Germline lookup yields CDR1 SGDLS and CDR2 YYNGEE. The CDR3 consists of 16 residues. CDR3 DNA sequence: TGTGCCAGCAGCGTAGGCCGTGACAGGGGGTACAATGAGCAGTTCTTC. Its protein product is CASSVGRDRGYNEQFF.

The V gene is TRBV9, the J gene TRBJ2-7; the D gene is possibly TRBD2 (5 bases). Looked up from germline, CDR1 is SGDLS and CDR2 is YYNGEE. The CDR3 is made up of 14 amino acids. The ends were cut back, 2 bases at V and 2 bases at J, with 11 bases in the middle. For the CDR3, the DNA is TGTGCCAGCAGCGTGGCGGACTCACCCTACGAGCAGTACTTC. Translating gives CASSVADSPYEQYF. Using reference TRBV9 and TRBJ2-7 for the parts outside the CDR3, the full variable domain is DSGVTQTPKHLITATGQRVTLRCSPRSGDLSVYWYQQSLDQGLQFLIQYYNGEERAKGNILERFSAQQFPDLHSELNLSSLELGDSALYFCASSVADSPYEQYFGPGTRLTVT.

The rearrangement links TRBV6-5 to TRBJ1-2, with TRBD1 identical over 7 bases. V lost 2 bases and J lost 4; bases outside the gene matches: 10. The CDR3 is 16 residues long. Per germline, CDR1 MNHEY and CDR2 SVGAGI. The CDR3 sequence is CASSYQGTVPRYGYTF. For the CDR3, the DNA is TGTGCCAGCAGTTACCAGGGGACAGTTCCCCGCTATGGCTACACCTTC.